What follows is one TCR beta chain and its context. Its antigen is currently unknown. The data were produced by immunoSEQ multiplex PCR, yet TCRdb's version contains in-frame clones alone and is incomplete. The sample has roughly 40,000 clones; approximately 85% are singletons. This entry belongs to a study of OX40 agonist ivuxolimab in advanced cancers. Overall study context: Having had anti-PD-1, anti-PD-L1 or anti-CTLA-4 therapy before was allowed, and over 35% had some.

Germline CDR1 reads SQVTM; CDR2 reads ANQGSEA. The CDR3 spans 14 residues. Trimming cost V 6 bases and J 2 bases; bases outside gene matches: 5. Regarding the study as a whole: Partial responders receiving 0.1-3.0 mg/kg showed among the lowest clonal expansion. The CD4+ and CD8+ T cells in the blood had expanded clonally by week 6 at 0.1 to 3.0 mg/kg.

The clonotype originates from an adult with an advanced solid tumor such as melanoma, head and neck, liver or kidney cancer. The specimen comprised CD4+ or CD8+ T cells sorted from blood, sampled in a trial of the OX40 agonist ivuxolimab. This rearrangement joins TRBV29-1 to TRBJ1-2; 11 bases align to TRBD1. The CDR3 DNA is TGCAGCGTGCCGGGACAGGGGGGGAACTATGGCTACACCTTC. Encoded protein: CSVPGQGGNYGYTF.